Below, 7 T cell receptor beta chains from the same sample are listed, as sequenced in a study of beta chain features in type 1 diabetes. No cognate antigen is known for these TCRs. Overall study findings and caveats: There was a moderate but significant shortening of TCRB CDR3s in all four CD4+ subsets of Type 1 diabetes patients.

Expressed TCRB transcripts were sequenced, since all the RNA that had been isolated was reverse transcribed. Measured with immunoSEQ multiplex PCR; TCRdb has only the in-frame clones, and not every one. The sample yields about 360,000 clones, around an eighth seen once. Material for sequencing was naive CD4+ T cells from blood. These receptors all stem from a young woman with type 1 diabetes.

J is TRBJ2-3 and V is TRBV7-8, with 8 bases matching TRBD2. CDR1 SGHVS and CDR2 FQNEAQ come from the germline V gene. This CDR3 region has 14 residues. Germline trimming cut 3 bases from V and 6 bases from J; bases unmatched to any gene: 5. The CDR3 DNA sequence: TGTGCCAGCAGCTTTAAGCGCGGGGGGGATACGCAGTATTTT. Translation gives CASSFKRGGDTQYF.

Comment on this clone: One end of the junction does not line up with germline, which may come from a read error. The V and J genes are TRBV6-5 and TRBJ2-7; possible D gene TRBD1, 6 bases. Germline V CDR1 and CDR2: MNHEY, SVGAGI. This CDR3 contains 14 residues. CDR3 protein: CASRYSWDTFRQYF. CDR3 bases: TGTGCCAGCAGATACTCGTGGGACACCTTCAGGCAGTACTTC.

The rearrangement joins TRBV29-1 to TRBJ2-3, with D possibly being TRBD1 (6 bases). CDR3 length: 12 amino acids. The germline V gene encodes CDR1 SQVTM and CDR2 ANQGSEA. In nucleotides, the CDR3 is TGCAGTTCCGAGGGGGATACAGATACGCAGTATTTT. This gives the protein CSSEGDTDTQYF.

The chain joins TRBV2 to TRBJ1-5, with 10 nucleotides matching TRBD1. This CDR3 is 15 amino acids long. V dropped 5 bases and J dropped 4; count of bases not matched to a gene: 5. Germline V gene data show CDR1 as SNHLY and CDR2 as FYNNEI. As DNA, the CDR3 is TGTGCCAGCAGTCGACAGGGGGCCGGTAATCAGCCCCAGCATTTT. Protein product: CASSRQGAGNQPQHF.

The chain is built from TRBV29-1 and TRBJ1-3; a possible D gene is TRBD1 (6 bases). V lost 4 bases and J 2 bases, leaving 12 bases between the germline ends. The germline gives CDR1 SQVTM, CDR2 ANQGSEA. The CDR3 has 14 residues. The CDR3 reads CSVVPGTPGNTIYF. As DNA, the CDR3 is TGCAGCGTTGTTCCCGGGACACCTGGAAACACCATATATTTT.

In its sample, this clone was seen a few times. This rearrangement joins TRBV4-1 to TRBJ2-4, with D unresolved. Germline-derived CDR1 and CDR2 are MGHRA and YSYEKL. The ends were cut back, 3 bases at V and 1 base at J, with 13 bases in the middle. This CDR3 contains 16 residues. The chain's CDR3 is CASSHPRGSAKNIQYF. The CDR3, as DNA: TGCGCCAGCAGCCACCCCCGTGGTAGCGCCAAAAACATTCAGTACTTC.

The J gene is TRBJ2-7, the V gene TRBV18; 10 bases map to TRBD1. Trimming removed 4 bases from V and 5 bases from J; junction bases left unmatched: 8. Germline values: CDR1 KGHSH, CDR2 LQKENI. The CDR3 sequence is 15 residues long. Here the CDR3 DNA reads TGTGCCAGCTCACTGACCGGGACAGGGGCGAACGAGCAGTACTTC. It yields the protein CASSLTGTGANEQYF.